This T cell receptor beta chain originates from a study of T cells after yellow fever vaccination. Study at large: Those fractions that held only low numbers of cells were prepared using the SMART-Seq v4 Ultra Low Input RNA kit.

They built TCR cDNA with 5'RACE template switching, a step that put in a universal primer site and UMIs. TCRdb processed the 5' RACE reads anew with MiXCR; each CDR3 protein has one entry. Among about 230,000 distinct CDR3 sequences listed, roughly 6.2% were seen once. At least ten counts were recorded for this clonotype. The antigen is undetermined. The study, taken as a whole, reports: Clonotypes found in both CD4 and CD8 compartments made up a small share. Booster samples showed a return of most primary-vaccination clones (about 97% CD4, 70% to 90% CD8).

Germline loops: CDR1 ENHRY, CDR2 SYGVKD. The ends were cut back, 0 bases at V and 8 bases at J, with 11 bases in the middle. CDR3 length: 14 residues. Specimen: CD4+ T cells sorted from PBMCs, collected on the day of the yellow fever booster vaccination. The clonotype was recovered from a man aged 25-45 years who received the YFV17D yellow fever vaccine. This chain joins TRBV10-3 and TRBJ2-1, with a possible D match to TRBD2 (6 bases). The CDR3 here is CAISESTTSHEQFF. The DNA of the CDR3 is TGTGCCATCAGTGAGTCGACGACTAGTCATGAGCAGTTCTTC.